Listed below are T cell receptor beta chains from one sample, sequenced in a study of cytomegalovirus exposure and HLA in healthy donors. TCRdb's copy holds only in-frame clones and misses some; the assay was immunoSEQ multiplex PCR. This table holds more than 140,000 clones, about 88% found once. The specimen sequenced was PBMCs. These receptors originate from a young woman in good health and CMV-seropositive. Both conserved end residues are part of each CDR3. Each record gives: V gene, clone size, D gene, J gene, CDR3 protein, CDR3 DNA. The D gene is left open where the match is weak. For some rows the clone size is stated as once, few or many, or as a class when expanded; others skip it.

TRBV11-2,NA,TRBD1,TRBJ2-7,CASSLRTGPYEQYF,TGTGCCAGCAGCTTAAGGACAGGCCCCTACGAGCAGTACTTC
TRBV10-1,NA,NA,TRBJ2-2,CASQLGPTTGELFF,TGCGCCAGCCAACTAGGACCCACCACCGGGGAGCTGTTTTTT
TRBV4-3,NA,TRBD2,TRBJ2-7,CASSQGSGASGNLENEQYF,TGCGCCAGCAGCCAAGGGTCCGGGGCTAGCGGGAACCTAGAAAACGAGCAGTACTTC
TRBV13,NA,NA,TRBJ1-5,CASGSGEGNQPQHF,TGTGCCAGCGGCTCAGGAGAGGGCAATCAGCCCCAGCATTTT
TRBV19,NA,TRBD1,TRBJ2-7,CASSINSPRTGGFHEQYF,TGTGCCAGTAGTATCAATTCCCCCCGGACAGGGGGCTTCCACGAGCAGTACTTC
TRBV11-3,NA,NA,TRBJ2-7,CASSLEQGSYEQYF,TGTGCCAGCAGCCTAGAACAGGGATCCTACGAGCAGTACTTC
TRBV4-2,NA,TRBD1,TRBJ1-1,CASTPGQGNTEAFF,TGTGCCAGCACACCGGGACAGGGGAACACTGAAGCTTTCTTT
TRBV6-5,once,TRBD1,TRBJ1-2,CASYRGNYGYTF,TGTGCCAGCTACAGGGGAAACTATGGCTACACCTTC
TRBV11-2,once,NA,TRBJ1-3,CASSLVSLYSGNTIYF,TGTGCCAGCAGCTTAGTGAGCCTTTACTCTGGAAACACCATATATTTT
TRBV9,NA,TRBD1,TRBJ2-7,CASSPGQGVIGQYF,TGTGCCAGCAGCCCGGGACAGGGGGTTATCGGGCAGTACTTC
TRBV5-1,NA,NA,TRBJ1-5,CASSLGTGNQPQHF,TGCGCCAGCAGCTTGGGAACAGGGAATCAGCCCCAGCATTTT
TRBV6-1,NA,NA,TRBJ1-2,CASSERGGLDGYTF,TGTGCCAGCAGTGAACGGGGGGGATTAGATGGCTACACCTTC
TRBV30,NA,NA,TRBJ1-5,CAWSLVGVGNQPQHF,TGTGCCTGGAGCCTCGTCGGGGTCGGCAATCAGCCCCAGCATTTT
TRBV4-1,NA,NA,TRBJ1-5,CASSQGGRGSRGQPQHF,TGCGCCAGCAGCCAGGGCGGCAGGGGAAGTCGGGGTCAGCCCCAGCATTTT
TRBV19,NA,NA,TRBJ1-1,CASSVSQGFEAFF,TGTGCCAGTAGTGTCTCTCAGGGTTTTGAGGCTTTCTTT
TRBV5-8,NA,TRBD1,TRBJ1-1,CASSLYGQAEAFF,TGTGCCAGCAGCCTCTACGGACAGGCTGAAGCTTTCTTT
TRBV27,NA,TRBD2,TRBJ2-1,CASSLLLQGLGLAGRSYNEQFF,TGTGCCAGCAGTCTCCTCCTCCAGGGTTTGGGACTAGCGGGCCGCTCCTACAATGAGCAGTTCTTC
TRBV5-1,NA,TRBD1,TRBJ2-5,CASSSTHATGGAETQYF,TGCGCCAGCAGCTCCACACATGCGACAGGGGGCGCGGAGACCCAGTACTTC
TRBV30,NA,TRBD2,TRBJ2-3,CAWGVAGGSTDTQYF,TGTGCCTGGGGTGTAGCGGGAGGGAGCACAGATACGCAGTATTTT
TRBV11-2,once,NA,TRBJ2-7,CASSQLERSREQYF,TGTGCCAGCAGCCAACTAGAACGGTCCCGCGAGCAGTACTTC
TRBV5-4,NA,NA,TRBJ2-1,CASSLLDEQFF,TGTGCCAGCAGCTTGCTTGATGAGCAGTTCTTC
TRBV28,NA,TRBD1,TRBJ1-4,CASSQGQSSNEKLFF,TGTGCCAGCAGTCAGGGACAGTCGTCTAATGAAAAACTGTTTTTT
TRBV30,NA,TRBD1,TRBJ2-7,CAWSVPGGALPEQYF,TGTGCCTGGAGTGTACCAGGGGGAGCGCTGCCCGAGCAGTACTTC
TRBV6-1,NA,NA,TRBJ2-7,CASSEGWRPRQYF,TGTGCCAGCAGTGAAGGTTGGCGGCCACGGCAGTACTTC
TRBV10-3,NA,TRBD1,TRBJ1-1,CAISESTGGGTEAFF,TGTGCCATCAGTGAGTCGACAGGGGGTGGCACTGAAGCTTTCTTT
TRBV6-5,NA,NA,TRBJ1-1,CASRTQGLNTEAFF,TGTGCCAGCAGAACCCAGGGGTTGAACACTGAAGCTTTCTTT
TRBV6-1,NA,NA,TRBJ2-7,CASSEDSSYEQYF,TGTGCCAGCAGTGAGGACAGCTCCTACGAGCAGTACTTC
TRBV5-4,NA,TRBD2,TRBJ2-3,CASSLFSSGRVGDTQYF,TGTGCCAGCAGCTTGTTTTCTAGCGGGAGGGTTGGAGATACGCAGTATTTT
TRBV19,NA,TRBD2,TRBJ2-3,CASSRRTGGTDTQYF,TGTGCCAGTAGTAGGCGGACGGGGGGTACAGATACGCAGTATTTT
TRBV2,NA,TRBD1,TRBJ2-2,CASSPGTGGDTGELFF,TGTGCCAGCAGTCCCGGGACAGGGGGGGACACCGGGGAGCTGTTTTTT
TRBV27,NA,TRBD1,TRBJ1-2,CASSLLVRGRGYTF,TGTGCCAGCAGCCTCTTGGTCAGGGGGCGCGGCTACACCTTC
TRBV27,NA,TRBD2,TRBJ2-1,CASSLLSGTSGRNEQFF,TGTGCCAGCAGTTTACTCTCCGGGACTAGCGGGAGGAATGAGCAGTTCTTC
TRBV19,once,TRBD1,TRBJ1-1,CACRWDRENTEAFF,TGTGCATGCAGATGGGACAGGGAGAACACTGAAGCTTTCTTT
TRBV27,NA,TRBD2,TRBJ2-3,CASSFATSALTDTQYF,TGTGCCAGCAGTTTTGCGACTAGCGCACTCACAGATACGCAGTATTTT
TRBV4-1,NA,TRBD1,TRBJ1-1,CASSQVQDRATEAFF,TGCGCCAGCAGCCAGGTACAGGACAGGGCCACTGAAGCTTTCTTT
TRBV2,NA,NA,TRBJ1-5,CASNPWGDQPQHF,TGTGCCAGCAATCCCTGGGGGGATCAGCCCCAGCATTTT
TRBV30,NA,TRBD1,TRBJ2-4,CAWSRGSKNIQYF,TGTGCCTGGTCCAGGGGGTCCAAAAACATTCAGTACTTC
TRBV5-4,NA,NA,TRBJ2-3,CASSLKGPDTQYF,TGTGCCAGCAGCTTGAAGGGGCCGGATACGCAGTATTTT
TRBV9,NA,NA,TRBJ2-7,CASSVEIGYEQYF,TGTGCCAGCAGCGTAGAGATCGGCTACGAGCAGTACTTC
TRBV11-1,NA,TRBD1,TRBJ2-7,CASSSAGQGPYEQYF,TGTGCCAGCAGCTCGGCGGGACAGGGGCCCTACGAGCAGTACTTC
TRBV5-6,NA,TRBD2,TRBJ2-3,CASSLLASGRGTDTQYF,TGTGCCAGCAGCTTGCTGGCTAGCGGGCGAGGCACAGATACGCAGTATTTT
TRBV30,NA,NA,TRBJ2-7,CAWSVSGSYEQYF,TGTGCCTGGAGTGTATCAGGGTCCTACGAGCAGTACTTC
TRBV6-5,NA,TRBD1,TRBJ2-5,CASSYGDRETQYF,TGTGCCAGCAGTTACGGGGACAGGGAGACCCAGTACTTC
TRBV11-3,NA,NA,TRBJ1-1,CASSLASGTWTEAFF,TGTGCCAGCAGCTTAGCATCGGGGACATGGACTGAAGCTTTCTTT
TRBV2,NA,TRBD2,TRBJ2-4,CASRRGAKNIQYF,TGTGCCAGCCGGCGGGGGGCCAAAAACATTCAGTACTTC
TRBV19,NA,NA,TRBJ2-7,CASSIGGYEQYF,TGTGCCAGTAGTATCGGGGGCTACGAGCAGTACTTC
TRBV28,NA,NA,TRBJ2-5,CASRQTRSETQYF,TGTGCCAGCAGACAGACTAGGTCGGAGACCCAGTACTTC
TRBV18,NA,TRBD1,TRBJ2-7,CASSPSGGVSQYEQYF,TGTGCCAGCTCACCGTCAGGGGGAGTTTCCCAGTACGAGCAGTACTTC
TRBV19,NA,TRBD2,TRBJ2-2,CASSKASASGKTGELFF,TGTGCCAGTAGTAAGGCGTCGGCTAGCGGGAAGACCGGGGAGCTGTTTTTT
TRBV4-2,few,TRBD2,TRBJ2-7,CASSRTSGLKTSSYEQYF,TGTGCCAGCAGCCGAACTAGCGGATTAAAAACGAGCTCCTACGAGCAGTACTTC
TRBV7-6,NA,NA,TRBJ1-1,CASSLRIGQRGQNTEAFF,TGTGCCAGCAGCCTTCGAATTGGGCAAAGGGGACAGAACACTGAAGCTTTCTTT
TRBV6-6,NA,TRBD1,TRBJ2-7,CASSTYRGGYEQYF,TGTGCCAGCAGCACATACAGGGGTGGCTACGAGCAGTACTTC
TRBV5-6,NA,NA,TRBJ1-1,CASSFPAGTVNTEAFF,TGTGCCAGCAGCTTCCCGGCAGGGACTGTGAACACTGAAGCTTTCTTT
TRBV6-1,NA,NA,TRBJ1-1,CASSDRVNTEAFF,TGTGCCAGCAGTGACAGGGTGAACACTGAAGCTTTCTTT